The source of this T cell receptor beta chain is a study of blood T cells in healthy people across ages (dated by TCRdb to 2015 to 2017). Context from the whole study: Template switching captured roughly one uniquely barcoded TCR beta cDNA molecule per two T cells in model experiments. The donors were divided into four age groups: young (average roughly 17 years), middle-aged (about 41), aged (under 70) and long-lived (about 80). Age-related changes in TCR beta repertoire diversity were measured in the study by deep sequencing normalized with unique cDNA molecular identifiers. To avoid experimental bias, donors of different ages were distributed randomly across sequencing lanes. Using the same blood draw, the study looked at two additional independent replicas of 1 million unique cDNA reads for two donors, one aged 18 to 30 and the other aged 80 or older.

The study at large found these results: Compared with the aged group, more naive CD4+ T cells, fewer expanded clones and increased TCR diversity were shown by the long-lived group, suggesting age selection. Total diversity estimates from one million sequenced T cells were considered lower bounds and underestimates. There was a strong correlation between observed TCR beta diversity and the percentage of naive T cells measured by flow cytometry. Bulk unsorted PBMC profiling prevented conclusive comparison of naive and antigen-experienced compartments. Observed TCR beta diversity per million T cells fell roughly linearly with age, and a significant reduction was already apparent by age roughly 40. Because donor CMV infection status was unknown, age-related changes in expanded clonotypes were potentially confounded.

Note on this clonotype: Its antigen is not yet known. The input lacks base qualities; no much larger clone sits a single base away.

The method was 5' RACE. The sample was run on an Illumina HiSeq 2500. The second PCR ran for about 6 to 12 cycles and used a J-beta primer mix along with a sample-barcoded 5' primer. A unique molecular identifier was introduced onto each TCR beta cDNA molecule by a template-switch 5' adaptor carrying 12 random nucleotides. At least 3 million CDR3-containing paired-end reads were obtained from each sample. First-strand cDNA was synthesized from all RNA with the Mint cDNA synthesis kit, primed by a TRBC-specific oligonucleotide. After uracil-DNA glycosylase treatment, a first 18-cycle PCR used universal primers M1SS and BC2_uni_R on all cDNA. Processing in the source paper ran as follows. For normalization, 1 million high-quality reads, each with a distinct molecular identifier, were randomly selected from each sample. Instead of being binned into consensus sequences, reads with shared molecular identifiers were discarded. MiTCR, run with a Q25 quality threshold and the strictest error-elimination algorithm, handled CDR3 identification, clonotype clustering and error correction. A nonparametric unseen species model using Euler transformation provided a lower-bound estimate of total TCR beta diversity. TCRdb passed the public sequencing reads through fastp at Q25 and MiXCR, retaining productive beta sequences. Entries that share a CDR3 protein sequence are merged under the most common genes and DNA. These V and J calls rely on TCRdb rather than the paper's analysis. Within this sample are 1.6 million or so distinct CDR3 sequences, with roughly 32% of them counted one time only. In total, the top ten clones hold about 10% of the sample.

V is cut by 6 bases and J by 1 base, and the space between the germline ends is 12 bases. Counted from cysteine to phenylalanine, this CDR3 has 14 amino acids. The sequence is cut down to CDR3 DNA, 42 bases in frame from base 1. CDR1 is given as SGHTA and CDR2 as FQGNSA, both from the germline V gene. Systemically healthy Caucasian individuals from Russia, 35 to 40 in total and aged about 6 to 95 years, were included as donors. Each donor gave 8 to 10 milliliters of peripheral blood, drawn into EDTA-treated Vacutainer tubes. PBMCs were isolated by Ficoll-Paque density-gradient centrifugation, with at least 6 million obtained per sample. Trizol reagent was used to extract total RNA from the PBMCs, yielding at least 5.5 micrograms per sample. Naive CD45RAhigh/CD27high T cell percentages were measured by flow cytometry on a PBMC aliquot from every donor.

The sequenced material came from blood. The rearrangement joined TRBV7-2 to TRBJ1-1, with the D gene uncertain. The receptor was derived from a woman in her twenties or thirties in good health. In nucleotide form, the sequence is TGTGCCAGCAGTCGCCCCAGTCGGAACACTGAAGCTTTCTTT. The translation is CASSRPSRNTEAFF.